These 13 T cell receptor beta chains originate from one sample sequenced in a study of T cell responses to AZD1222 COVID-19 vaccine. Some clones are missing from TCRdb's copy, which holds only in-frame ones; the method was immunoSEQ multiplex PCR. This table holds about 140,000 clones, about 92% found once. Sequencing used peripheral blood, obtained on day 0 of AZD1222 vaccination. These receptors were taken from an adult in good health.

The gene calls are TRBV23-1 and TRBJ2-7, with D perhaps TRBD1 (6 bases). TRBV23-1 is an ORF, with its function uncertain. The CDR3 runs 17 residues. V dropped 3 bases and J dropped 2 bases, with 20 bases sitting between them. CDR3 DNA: TGCGCCAGCAGTCACAGAAAAGCTACAGGGTGTCCCTACGAGCAGTACTTC. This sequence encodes CASSHRKATGCPYEQYF.

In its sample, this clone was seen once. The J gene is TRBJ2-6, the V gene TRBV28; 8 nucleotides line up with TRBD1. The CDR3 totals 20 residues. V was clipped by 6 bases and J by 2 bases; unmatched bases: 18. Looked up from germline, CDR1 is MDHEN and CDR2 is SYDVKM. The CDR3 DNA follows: TGTGCCAGCAGCCCAGGGGGCGGGTATTTCTCAGCGGCTGGGGCCAACGTCCTGACTTTC. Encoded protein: CASSPGGGYFSAAGANVLTF.

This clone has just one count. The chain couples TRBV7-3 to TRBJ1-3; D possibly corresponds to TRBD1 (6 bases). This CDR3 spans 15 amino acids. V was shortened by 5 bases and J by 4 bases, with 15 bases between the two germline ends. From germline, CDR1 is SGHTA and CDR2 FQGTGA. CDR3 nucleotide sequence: TGTGCCAGCAGCGTTACTTCAGGGGCAGGAAACACCATATATTTT. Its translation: CASSVTSGAGNTIYF.

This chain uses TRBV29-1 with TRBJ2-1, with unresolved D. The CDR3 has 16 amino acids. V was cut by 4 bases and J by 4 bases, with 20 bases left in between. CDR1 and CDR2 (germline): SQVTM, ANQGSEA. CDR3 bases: TGCAGCGTTGGAAAGGTGGACCTAAGGCTTTACAATGAGCAGTTCTTC. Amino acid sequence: CSVGKVDLRLYNEQFF.

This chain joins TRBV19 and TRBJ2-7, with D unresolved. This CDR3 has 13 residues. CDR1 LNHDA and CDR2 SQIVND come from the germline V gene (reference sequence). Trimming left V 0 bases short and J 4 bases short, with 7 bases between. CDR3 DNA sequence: TGTGCCAGTAGTATAGATGGCGATTACGAGCAGTACTTC. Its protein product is CASSIDGDYEQYF. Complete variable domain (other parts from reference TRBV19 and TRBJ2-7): DGGITQSPKYLFRKEGQNVTLSCEQNLNHDAMYWYRQDPGQGLRLIYYSQIVNDFQKGDIAEGYSVSREKKESFPLTVTSAQKNPTAFYLCASSIDGDYEQYFGPGTRLTVT.

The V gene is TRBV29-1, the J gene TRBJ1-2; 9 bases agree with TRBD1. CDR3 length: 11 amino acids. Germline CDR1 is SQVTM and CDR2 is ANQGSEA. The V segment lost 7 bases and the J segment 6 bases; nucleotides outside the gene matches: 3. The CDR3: CSDRTGDGYTF. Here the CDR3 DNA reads TGCAGCGACCGGACAGGGGATGGCTACACCTTC.

CDR3 in DNA: TGTGCCAGCTTAGGATTTTACCAGGGGTACACTGAAGCTTTCTTT. It is translated as CASLGFYQGYTEAFF. The V gene is TRBV6-5, the J gene TRBJ1-1; D perhaps matches TRBD1 (6 bases). Per the germline V gene, CDR1 is MNHEY and CDR2 is SVGAGI. The CDR3 is 15 residues long. The V gene lost 8 bases and the J gene lost 3 bases, with 19 bases spanning the gap.

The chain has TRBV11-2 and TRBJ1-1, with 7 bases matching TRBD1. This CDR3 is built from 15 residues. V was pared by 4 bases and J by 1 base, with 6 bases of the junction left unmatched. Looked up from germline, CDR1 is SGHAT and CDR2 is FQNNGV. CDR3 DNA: TGTGCCAGCAGCTCCAGGGGGAGGCGGAACACTGAAGCTTTCTTT. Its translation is CASSSRGRRNTEAFF.

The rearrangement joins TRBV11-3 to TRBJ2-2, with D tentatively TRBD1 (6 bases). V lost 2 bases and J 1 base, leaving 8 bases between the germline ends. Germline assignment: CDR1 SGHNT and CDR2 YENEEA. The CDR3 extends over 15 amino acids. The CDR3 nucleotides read TGTGCCAGCAGCTTATCCAGGGGGAACACCGGGGAGCTGTTTTTT. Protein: CASSLSRGNTGELFF.

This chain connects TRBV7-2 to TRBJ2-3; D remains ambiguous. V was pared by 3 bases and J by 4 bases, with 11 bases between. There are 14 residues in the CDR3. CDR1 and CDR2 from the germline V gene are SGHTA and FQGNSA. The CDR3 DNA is TGTGCCAGCAGCTTGGTTGGGGTGGCAGATACGCAGTATTTT. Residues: CASSLVGVADTQYF.

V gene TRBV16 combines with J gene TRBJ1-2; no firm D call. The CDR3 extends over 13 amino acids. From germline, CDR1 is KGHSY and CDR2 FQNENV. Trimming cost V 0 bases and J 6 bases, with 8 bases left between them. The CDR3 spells CASSQSVRNGYTF. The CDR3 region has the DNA TGTGCCAGCAGCCAATCGGTCCGGAATGGCTACACCTTC.

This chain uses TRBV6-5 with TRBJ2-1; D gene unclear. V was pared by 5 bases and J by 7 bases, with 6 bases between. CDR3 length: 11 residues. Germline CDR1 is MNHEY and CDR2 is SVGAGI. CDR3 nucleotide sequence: TGTGCCAGCAGTCGACCAAATGAGCAGTTCTTC. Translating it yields CASSRPNEQFF.

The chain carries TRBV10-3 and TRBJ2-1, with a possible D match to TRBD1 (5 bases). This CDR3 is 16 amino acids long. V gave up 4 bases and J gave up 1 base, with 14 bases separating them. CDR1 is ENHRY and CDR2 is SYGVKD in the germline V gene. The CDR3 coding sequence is TGTGCCATCAGTGTAGGACGACAGCTTTCCTACAATGAGCAGTTCTTC. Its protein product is CAISVGRQLSYNEQFF.